A selection of T cell receptor beta chains follows, all from one sample in a study of beta chain features in type 1 diabetes. Profiling relied on immunoSEQ multiplex PCR, and the TCRdb table lists in-frame clones only, not all of them. The sample includes about 650,000 clones, roughly 12% of them seen just once. The sample was naive CD4+ T cells from blood. All receptors come from a man aged 30 to 39 with type 1 diabetes. CDR3s include the opening cysteine and the closing phenylalanine or tryptophan. The order of the fields is D gene, J gene, clone size, V gene, CDR3 length, CDR3 protein, CDR3 DNA. The D gene is left open where the match is weak. Part of the rows lack a size; the others show once, few, many or a class for expanded clones.

>TRBD2|TRBJ2-1|few|TRBV5-1|15
CASSLGGNSGVEQFF
TGCGCCAGCAGCTTGGGCGGAAATAGCGGGGTTGAGCAGTTCTTC
>.|TRBJ2-3|few|TRBV5-4|16
CASSRPGGRLIDTQYF
TGTGCCAGCAGCCGGCCCGGGGGCAGGCTGATAGATACGCAGTATTTT
>.|TRBJ1-4|.|TRBV29-1|15
CSAEGSGATNEKLFF
TGCAGCGCTGAGGGTAGCGGGGCAACTAATGAAAAACTGTTTTTT
>TRBD2|TRBJ2-1|.|TRBV7-2|15
CASSLAAGEYNEQFF
TGTGCCAGCAGCTTAGCGGCGGGGGAGTACAATGAGCAGTTCTTC
>.|TRBJ2-6|few|TRBV6-5|15
CASRSIDSGANVLTF
TGTGCCAGCAGATCGATTGACTCTGGGGCCAACGTCCTGACTTTC
>TRBD1|TRBJ1-2|.|TRBV9|16
CASSVAIAGTAYGYTF
TGTGCCAGCAGCGTAGCTATTGCGGGGACAGCATATGGCTACACCTTC
>.|TRBJ1-2|.|TRBV9|14
CASTPHPDSRGYTF
TGTGCCAGCACACCACACCCGGACAGTCGTGGCTACACCTTC
>TRBD1|TRBJ2-7|few|TRBV7-9|15
CASSTRQGLSYEQYF
TGTGCCAGCAGCACGCGACAGGGGCTCTCCTACGAGCAGTACTTC
>TRBD2|TRBJ2-1|few|TRBV7-9|15
CASSLGLAGDSEQFF
TGTGCCAGCAGCTTAGGGCTAGCGGGGGACAGTGAGCAGTTCTTC
>TRBD1|TRBJ2-7|.|TRBV4-3|16
CASSQDLGQPPGEQYF
TGCGCCAGCAGCCAAGATCTGGGACAGCCCCCAGGCGAGCAGTACTTC
>.|TRBJ2-7|few|TRBV7-2|12
CASSLVSYEQYF
TGTGCCAGCAGCCTAGTATCCTACGAGCAGTACTTC
>.|TRBJ2-7|few|TRBV9|18
CASSVAISTRGGTDEQYF
TGTGCCAGCAGCGTAGCCATCTCGACAAGAGGGGGAACAGACGAGCAGTACTTC
>TRBD1|TRBJ1-5|.|TRBV18|13
CASRQGQDQPQHF
TGTGCCAGTAGACAGGGTCAGGATCAGCCCCAGCATTTT
>TRBD1|TRBJ2-1|few|TRBV7-9|17
CASSLGAGTGDYNEQFF
TGTGCCAGCAGCTTAGGGGCCGGGACAGGGGACTACAATGAGCAGTTCTTC
>TRBD1|TRBJ2-7|.|TRBV10-3|14
CAIRGQGAAYEQYF
TGTGCCATCAGGGGGCAGGGGGCAGCCTACGAGCAGTACTTC
>TRBD1|TRBJ1-1|few|TRBV7-6|14
CASSLRTGTTEAFF
TGTGCCAGCAGCCTTCGGACAGGGACCACTGAAGCTTTCTTT
>.|TRBJ1-1|.|TRBV6-5|13
CASSRRENTEAFF
TGTGCCAGCAGTCGACGAGAGAACACTGAAGCTTTCTTT
>.|TRBJ2-7|few|TRBV5-4|16
CASSREGGPFLGEQYF
TGTGCCAGCAGCCGCGAAGGGGGGCCATTTCTAGGGGAGCAGTACTTC
>.|TRBJ2-7|.|TRBV7-8|15
CASSSPGAPEREQYF
TGTGCCAGCAGCTCCCCGGGGGCCCCTGAACGGGAGCAGTACTTC
>.|TRBJ2-2|.|TRBV7-2|14
CASSPARETGELFF
TGTGCCAGCAGCCCAGCCAGGGAAACCGGGGAGCTGTTTTTT
>.|TRBJ1-5|.|TRBV30|13
CAWSKGINQPQHF
TGTGCCTGGAGTAAGGGTATTAATCAGCCCCAGCATTTT
>TRBD2|TRBJ2-1|.|TRBV5-1|16
CASSPPLAGVGNEQFF
TGCGCCAGCAGCCCCCCCCTAGCGGGGGTAGGCAATGAGCAGTTCTTC
>.|TRBJ2-3|.|TRBV11-2|15
CASSPDLPRADTQYF
TGTGCCAGCAGCCCTGACTTGCCGAGGGCAGATACGCAGTATTTT
>.|TRBJ2-5|few|TRBV9|14
CASSSRGASETQYF
TGTGCCAGCAGCTCTCGGGGGGCGTCAGAGACCCAGTACTTC
>.|TRBJ1-5|few|TRBV5-6|14
CASSPWSGSQPQHF
TGTGCCAGCAGCCCGTGGTCGGGGAGTCAGCCCCAGCATTTT
>.|TRBJ2-5|few|TRBV13|12
CASSLELETQYF
TGTGCCAGCAGCTTAGAGCTGGAGACCCAGTACTTC
>.|TRBJ2-3|.|TRBV11-3|13
CASSLGPGDTQYF
TGTGCCAGCAGCTTAGGGCCGGGCGATACGCAGTATTTT
>.|TRBJ2-2|few|TRBV7-9|14
CASRLAWGTGELFF
TGTGCCAGCAGGCTAGCATGGGGGACCGGGGAGCTGTTTTTT
>.|TRBJ1-5|.|TRBV19|15
CASSMRGSGNQPQHF
TGTGCCAGTAGTATGCGGGGGAGTGGCAATCAGCCCCAGCATTTT
>.|TRBJ1-3|once|TRBV5-1|14
CASSRSSGGNTIYF
TGCGCCAGCAGTCGAAGCTCTGGAGGAAACACCATATATTTT
>.|TRBJ1-4|.|TRBV28|14
CASFRGGGEEKLFF
TGTGCCAGCTTTAGGGGGGGCGGAGAAGAAAAACTGTTTTTT
>.|TRBJ1-2|.|TRBV7-6|16
CASSLDPARADYGYTF
TGTGCCAGCAGCTTAGACCCAGCCAGGGCGGACTATGGCTACACCTTC
>TRBD2|TRBJ2-5|.|TRBV5-1|15
CASSIAGSGQETQYF
TGCGCCAGCAGCATAGCGGGGTCCGGCCAAGAGACCCAGTACTTC
>TRBD1|TRBJ2-1|few|TRBV11-2|14
CASSPGQAYNEQFF
TGTGCCAGCAGCCCGGGACAGGCTTACAATGAGCAGTTCTTC
>.|TRBJ1-4|.|TRBV27|13
CASSDQLNEKLFF
TGTGCCAGCAGTGATCAGCTTAATGAAAAACTGTTTTTT
>.|TRBJ2-1|.|TRBV29-1|14
CSVERGSSYNEQFF
TGCAGCGTGGAAAGAGGGAGCTCCTACAATGAGCAGTTCTTC
>TRBD2|TRBJ2-5|few|TRBV11-2|12
CASNPGRETQYF
TGTGCCAGTAACCCCGGGAGGGAGACCCAGTACTTC
>.|TRBJ1-4|.|TRBV14|15
CASSQDIRAGEKLFF
TGTGCCAGCAGCCAAGATATCAGGGCGGGTGAAAAACTGTTTTTT
>.|TRBJ2-3|few|TRBV5-1|14
CASSWGGITDTQYF
TGCGCCAGCAGTTGGGGCGGGATCACAGATACGCAGTATTTT
>.|TRBJ2-4|few|TRBV6-5|13
CASSYLSESIQYF
TGTGCCAGCAGTTACTTAAGTGAGAGCATTCAGTACTTC
>TRBD2|TRBJ2-5|.|TRBV7-9|17
CASRSPLAGGPQETQYF
TGTGCCAGCAGATCTCCTTTAGCGGGGGGACCACAAGAGACCCAGTACTTC
>.|TRBJ1-3|.|TRBV7-6|17
CASSLVGGAASGNTIYF
TGTGCCAGCAGCTTAGTTGGAGGGGCGGCCTCTGGAAACACCATATATTTT